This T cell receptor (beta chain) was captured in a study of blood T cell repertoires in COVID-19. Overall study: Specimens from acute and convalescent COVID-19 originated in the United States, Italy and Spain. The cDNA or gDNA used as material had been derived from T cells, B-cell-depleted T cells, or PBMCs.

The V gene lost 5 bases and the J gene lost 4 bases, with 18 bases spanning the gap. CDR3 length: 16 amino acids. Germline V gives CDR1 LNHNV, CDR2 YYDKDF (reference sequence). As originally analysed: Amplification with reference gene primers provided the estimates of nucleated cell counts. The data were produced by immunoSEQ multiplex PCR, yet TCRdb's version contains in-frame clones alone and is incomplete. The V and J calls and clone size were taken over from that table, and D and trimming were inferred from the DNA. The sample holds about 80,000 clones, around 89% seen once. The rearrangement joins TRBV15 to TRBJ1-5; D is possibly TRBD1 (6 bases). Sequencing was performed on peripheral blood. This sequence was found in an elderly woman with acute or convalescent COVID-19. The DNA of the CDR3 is TGTGCCACCAGCGACAACTTAGGACAGATTAATCAGCCCCAGCATTTT. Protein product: CATSDNLGQINQPQHF.